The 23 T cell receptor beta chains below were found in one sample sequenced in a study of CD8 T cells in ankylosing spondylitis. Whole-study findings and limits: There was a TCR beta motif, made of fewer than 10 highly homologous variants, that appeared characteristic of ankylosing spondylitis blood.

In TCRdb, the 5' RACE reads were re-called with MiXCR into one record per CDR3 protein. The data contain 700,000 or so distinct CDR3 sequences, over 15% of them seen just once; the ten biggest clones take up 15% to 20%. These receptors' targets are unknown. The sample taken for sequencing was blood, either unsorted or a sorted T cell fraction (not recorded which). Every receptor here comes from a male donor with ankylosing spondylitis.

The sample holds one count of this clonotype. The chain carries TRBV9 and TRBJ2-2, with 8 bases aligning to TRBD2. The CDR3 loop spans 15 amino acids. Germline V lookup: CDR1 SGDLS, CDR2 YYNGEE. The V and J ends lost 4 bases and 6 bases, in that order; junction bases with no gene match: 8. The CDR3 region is CASSPEGLGAGELFF. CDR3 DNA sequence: TGTGCCAGCAGCCCGGAGGGACTAGGGGCCGGGGAGCTGTTTTTT.

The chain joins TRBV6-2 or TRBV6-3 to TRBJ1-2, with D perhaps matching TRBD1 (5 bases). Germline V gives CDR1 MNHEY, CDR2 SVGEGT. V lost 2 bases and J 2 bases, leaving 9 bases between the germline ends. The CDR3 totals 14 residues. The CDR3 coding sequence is TGTGCCAGCAGTTACGACAGTCGAAACTATGGCTACACCTTC. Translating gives CASSYDSRNYGYTF.

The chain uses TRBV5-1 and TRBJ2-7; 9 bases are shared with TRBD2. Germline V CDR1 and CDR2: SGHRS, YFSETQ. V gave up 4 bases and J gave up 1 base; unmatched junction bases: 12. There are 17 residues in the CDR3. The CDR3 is CASSPRGRAGGSYEQYF. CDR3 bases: TGCGCCAGCAGCCCGAGGGGACGAGCGGGGGGTTCCTACGAGCAGTACTTC. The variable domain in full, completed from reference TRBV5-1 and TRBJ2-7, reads KAGVTQTPRYLIKTRGQQVTLSCSPISGHRSVSWYQQTPGQGLQFLFEYFSETQRNKGNFPGRFSGRQFSNSRSEMNVSTLELGDSALYLCASSPRGRAGGSYEQYFGPGTRLTVT.

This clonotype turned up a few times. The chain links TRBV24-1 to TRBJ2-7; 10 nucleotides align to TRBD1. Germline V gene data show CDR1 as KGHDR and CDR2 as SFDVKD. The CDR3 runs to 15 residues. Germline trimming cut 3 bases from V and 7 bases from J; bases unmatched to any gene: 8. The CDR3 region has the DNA TGTGCCACCAGTGATATGGGGACAGGGGTAGAAGAGCAGTACTTC. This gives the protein CATSDMGTGVEEQYF.

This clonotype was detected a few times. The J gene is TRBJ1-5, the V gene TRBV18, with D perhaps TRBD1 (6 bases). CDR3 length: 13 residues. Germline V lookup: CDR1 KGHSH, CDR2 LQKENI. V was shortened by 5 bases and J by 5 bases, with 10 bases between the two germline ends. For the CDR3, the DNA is TGTGCCAGCTCAGGTGGGGGCGATCAGCCCCAGCATTTT. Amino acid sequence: CASSGGGDQPQHF.

CDR3 DNA: TGTGCCAGCAGCTTCGTAGGGGAAAACATTCAGTACTTC. It encodes CASSFVGENIQYF. The gene calls are TRBV7-9 and TRBJ2-4; D is possibly TRBD1 (5 bases). V lost 3 bases and J lost 5, with 8 bases in between. CDR1 is SEHNR and CDR2 is FQNEAQ in the germline V gene (reference sequence). The CDR3 length is 13 residues.

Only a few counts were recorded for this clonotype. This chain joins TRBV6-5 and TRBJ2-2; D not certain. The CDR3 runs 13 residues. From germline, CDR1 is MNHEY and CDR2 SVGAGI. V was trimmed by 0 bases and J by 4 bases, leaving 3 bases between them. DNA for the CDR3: TGTGCCAGCAGTTACTCGCCCACCGGGGAGCTGTTTTTT. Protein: CASSYSPTGELFF.

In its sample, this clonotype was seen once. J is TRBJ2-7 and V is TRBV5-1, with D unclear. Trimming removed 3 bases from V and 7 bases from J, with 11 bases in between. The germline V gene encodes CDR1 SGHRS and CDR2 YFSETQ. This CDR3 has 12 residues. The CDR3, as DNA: TGCGCCAGCAGCTCTCCAGCGTCAGAGCAGTACTTC. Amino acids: CASSSPASEQYF.

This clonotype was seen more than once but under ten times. CDR3 in amino acids: CATRLRRFGEQYF. The CDR3 nucleotides read TGTGCCACCCGTCTACGACGGTTCGGAGAGCAGTACTTC. V is TRBV6-2 or TRBV6-3 and J is TRBJ2-7, with no clear D. Trimming left V 10 bases short and J 7 bases short, with 20 bases between. This CDR3 is 13 amino acids long. Looked up from germline, CDR1 is MNHEY and CDR2 is SVGEGT.

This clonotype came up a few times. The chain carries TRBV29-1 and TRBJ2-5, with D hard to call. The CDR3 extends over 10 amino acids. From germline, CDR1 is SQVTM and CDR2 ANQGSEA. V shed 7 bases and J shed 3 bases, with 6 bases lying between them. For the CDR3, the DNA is TGCAGCGCTGAGGAAGAGACCCAGTACTTC. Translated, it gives CSAEEETQYF.

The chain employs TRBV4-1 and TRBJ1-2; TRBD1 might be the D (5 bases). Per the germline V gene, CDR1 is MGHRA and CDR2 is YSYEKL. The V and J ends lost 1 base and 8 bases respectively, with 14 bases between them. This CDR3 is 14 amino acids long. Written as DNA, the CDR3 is TGCGCCAGCAGCCAAGCTCGGGACGCAGTAGGCTACACCTTC. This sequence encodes CASSQARDAVGYTF.

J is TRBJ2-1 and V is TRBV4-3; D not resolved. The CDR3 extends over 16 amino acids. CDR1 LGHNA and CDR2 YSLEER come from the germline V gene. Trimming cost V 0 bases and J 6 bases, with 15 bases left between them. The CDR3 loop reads CASSQDRRGRSNEQFF. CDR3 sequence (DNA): TGCGCCAGCAGCCAAGATCGTCGCGGAAGGAGCAATGAGCAGTTCTTC.

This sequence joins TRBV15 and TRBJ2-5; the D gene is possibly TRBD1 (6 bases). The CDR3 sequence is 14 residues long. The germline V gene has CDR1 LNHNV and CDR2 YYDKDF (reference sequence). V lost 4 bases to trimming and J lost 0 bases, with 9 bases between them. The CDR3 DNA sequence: TGTGCCACCAGCAACCGGGACAACCAAGAGACCCAGTACTTC. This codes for CATSNRDNQETQYF.

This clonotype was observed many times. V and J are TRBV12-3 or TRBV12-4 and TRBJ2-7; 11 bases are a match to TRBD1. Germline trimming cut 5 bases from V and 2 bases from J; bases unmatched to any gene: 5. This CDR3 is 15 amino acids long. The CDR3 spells CASSPRDRGAYEQYF. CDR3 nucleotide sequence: TGTGCCAGCAGTCCCCGGGACAGGGGGGCCTACGAGCAGTACTTC.

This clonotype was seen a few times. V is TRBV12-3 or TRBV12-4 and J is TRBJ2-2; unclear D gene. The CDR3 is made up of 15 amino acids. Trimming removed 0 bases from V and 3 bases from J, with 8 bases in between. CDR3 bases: TGTGCCAGCAGTTTAGCGCCTGGGTACACCGGGGAGCTGTTTTTT. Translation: CASSLAPGYTGELFF.

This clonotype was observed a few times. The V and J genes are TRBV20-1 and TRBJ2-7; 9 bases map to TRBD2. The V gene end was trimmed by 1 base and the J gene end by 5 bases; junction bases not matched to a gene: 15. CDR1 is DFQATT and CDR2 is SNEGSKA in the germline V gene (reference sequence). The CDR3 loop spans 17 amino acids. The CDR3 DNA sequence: TGCAGTGCTAGAGGAGCAATTAGCGGGAGCTTTGGTGACGAGCAGTACTTC. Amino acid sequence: CSARGAISGSFGDEQYF.

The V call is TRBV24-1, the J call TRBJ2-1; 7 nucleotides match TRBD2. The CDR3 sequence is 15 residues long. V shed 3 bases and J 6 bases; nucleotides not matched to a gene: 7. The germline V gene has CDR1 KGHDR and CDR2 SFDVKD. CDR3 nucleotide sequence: TGTGCCACCAGTGATGGGGGGGAGTTCCCCAATGAGCAGTTCTTC. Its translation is CATSDGGEFPNEQFF.

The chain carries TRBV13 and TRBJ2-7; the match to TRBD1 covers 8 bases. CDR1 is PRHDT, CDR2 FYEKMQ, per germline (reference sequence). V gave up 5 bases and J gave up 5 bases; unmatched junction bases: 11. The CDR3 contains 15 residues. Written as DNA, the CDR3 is TGTGCCAGCAGCCAACGCGGACAGGGTGTCCACGAGCAGTACTTC. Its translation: CASSQRGQGVHEQYF.

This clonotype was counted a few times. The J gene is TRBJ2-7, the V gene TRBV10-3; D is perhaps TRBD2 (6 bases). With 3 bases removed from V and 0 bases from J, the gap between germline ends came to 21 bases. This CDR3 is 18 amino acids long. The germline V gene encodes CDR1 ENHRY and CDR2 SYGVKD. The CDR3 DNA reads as TGTGCCATCAGTGATTCACTGGGCGGGGTGACCGGCTCCTACGAGCAGTACTTC. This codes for CAISDSLGGVTGSYEQYF.

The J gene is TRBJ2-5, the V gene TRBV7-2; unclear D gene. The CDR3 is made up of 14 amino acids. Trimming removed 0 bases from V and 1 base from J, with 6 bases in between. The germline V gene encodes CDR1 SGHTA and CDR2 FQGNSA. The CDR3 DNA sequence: TGTGCCAGCAGCTTAGCGTGGACCCAAGAGACCCAGTACTTC. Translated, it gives CASSLAWTQETQYF.

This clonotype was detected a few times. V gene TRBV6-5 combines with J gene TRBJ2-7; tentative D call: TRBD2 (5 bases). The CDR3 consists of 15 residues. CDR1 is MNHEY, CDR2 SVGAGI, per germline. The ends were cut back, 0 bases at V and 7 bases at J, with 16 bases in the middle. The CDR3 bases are TGTGCCAGCAGTTACTCCGAGGGCAGCTTTACGGAGCAGTACTTC. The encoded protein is CASSYSEGSFTEQYF.

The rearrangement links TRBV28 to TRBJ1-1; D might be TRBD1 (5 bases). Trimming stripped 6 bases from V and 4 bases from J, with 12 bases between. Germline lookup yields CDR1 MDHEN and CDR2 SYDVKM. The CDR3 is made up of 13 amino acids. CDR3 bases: TGTGCCAGCAGGGGCAGGGTGGGCACTGAAGCTTTCTTT. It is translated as CASRGRVGTEAFF.

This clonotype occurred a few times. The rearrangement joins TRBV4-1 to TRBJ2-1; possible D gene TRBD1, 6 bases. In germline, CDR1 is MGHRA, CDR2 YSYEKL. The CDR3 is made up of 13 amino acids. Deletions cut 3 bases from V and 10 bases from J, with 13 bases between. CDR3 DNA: TGCGCCAGCAGCCATCAACAGGGACCCGAGCAGTTCTTC. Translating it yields CASSHQQGPEQFF.